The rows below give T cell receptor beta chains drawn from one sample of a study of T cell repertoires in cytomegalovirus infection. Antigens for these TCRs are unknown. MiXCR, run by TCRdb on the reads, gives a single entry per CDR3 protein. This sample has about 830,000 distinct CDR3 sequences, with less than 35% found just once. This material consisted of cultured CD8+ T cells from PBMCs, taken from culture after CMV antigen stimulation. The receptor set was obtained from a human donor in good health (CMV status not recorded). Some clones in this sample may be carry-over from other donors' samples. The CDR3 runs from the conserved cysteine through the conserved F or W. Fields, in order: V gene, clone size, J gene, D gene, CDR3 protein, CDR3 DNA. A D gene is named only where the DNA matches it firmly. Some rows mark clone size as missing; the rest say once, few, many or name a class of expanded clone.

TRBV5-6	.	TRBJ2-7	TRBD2	CASSGGTSGVDEQYF	TGTGCCAGCAGCGGCGGGACTAGCGGGGTCGACGAGCAGTACTTC
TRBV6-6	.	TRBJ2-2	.	CASSYSSLTNTGELFF	TGTGCCAGCAGTTACTCGAGCCTGACCAACACCGGGGAGCTGTTTTTT
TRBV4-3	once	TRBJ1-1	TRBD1	CASSQTGGRGTEAFF	TGCGCCAGCAGCCAAACAGGGGGCAGGGGCACTGAAGCTTTCTTT
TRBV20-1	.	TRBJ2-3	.	CSARVEVSPTDTQYF	TGCAGTGCTAGAGTGGAAGTGTCCCCAACAGATACGCAGTATTTT
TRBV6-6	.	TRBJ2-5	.	CASSYARGPETQYF	TGTGCCAGCAGTTACGCGCGGGGGCCAGAGACCCAGTACTTC
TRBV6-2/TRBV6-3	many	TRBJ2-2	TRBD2	CASRPGGAIGELFF	TGTGCCAGCAGGCCCGGGGGGGCCATCGGGGAGCTGTTTTTT
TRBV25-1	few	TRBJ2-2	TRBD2	CASSEYFPGGDTGELFF	TGTGCCAGCAGTGAATATTTCCCCGGGGGGGACACCGGGGAGCTGTTTTTT
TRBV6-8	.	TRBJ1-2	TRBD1	CASSYSRGTGVDGYTF	TGTGCCAGCAGTTACTCGAGGGGGACAGGCGTAGATGGCTACACCTTC
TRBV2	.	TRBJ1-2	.	CASSEGTRVYGYTF	TGTGCCAGCAGTGAAGGAACCAGGGTCTATGGCTACACCTTC
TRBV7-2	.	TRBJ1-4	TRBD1	CASSHRTGGTNEKLFF	TGTGCCAGCAGCCACCGGACAGGGGGCACTAATGAAAAACTGTTTTTT
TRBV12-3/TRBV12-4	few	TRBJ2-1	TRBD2	CAVRTSGGATYNEQFF	TGTGCCGTGAGGACTAGCGGGGGGGCTACCTACAATGAGCAGTTCTTC
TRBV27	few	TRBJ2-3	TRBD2	CASSLPGDYLRTQYF	TGTGCCAGCAGTTTACCTGGGGACTACCTAAGAACGCAGTATTTT
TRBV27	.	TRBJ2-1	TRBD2	CASSLVASGGPNEQFF	TGTGCCAGCAGTTTAGTGGCTAGCGGGGGACCCAATGAGCAGTTCTTC
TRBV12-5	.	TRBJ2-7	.	CASGWGNPYEQYF	TGTGCTAGTGGTTGGGGCAACCCCTACGAGCAGTACTTC
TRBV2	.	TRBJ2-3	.	CASHRGTSADTQYF	TGTGCCAGCCATCGGGGAACCAGCGCAGATACGCAGTATTTT
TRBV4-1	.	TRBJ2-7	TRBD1	CASSQEGGSYYEQYF	TGCGCCAGCAGCCAAGAAGGGGGCTCCTATTACGAGCAGTACTTC
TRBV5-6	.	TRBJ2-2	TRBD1	CASTTVGQTNTGELFF	TGTGCCAGCACCACGGTGGGACAGACGAACACCGGGGAGCTGTTTTTT
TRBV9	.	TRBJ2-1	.	CASSVDLASYNEQFF	TGTGCCAGCAGCGTAGATCTGGCCTCCTACAATGAGCAGTTCTTC
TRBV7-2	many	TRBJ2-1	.	CASSSPIQGYEQFF	TGTGCCAGCAGCTCACCGATTCAGGGGTATGAGCAGTTCTTC
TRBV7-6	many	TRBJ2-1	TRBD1	CASSLGQGGDEQFF	TGTGCCAGCAGCCTGGGACAGGGGGGCGATGAGCAGTTCTTC
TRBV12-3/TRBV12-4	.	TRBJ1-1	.	CASSFKIGAEAFF	TGTGCCAGCAGTTTTAAGATCGGGGCTGAAGCTTTCTTT
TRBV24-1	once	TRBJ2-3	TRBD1	CATSDFDRATDTQYF	TGTGCCACCAGTGATTTCGACAGGGCAACCGATACGCAGTATTTT
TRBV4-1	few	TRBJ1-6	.	CASSHNWRALHF	TGCGCCAGCAGCCATAACTGGCGGGCCCTCCACTTT
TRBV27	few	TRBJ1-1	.	CASSLAGVGNEAFF	TGTGCCAGCAGTTTAGCAGGGGTCGGGAATGAAGCTTTCTTT
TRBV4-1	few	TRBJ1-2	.	CASSQDYGGYSYGYTF	TGCGCCAGCAGCCAAGATTACGGGGGCTACTCCTATGGCTACACCTTC
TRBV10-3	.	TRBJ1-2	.	CAINLGSNYGYTF	TGTGCCATCAACCTCGGGTCTAACTATGGCTACACCTTC
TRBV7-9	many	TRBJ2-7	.	CASSPDSGRTYEQYF	TGTGCCAGCAGCCCCGACAGCGGCCGAACCTACGAGCAGTACTTC
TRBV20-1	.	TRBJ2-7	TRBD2	CSADSGGETYEQYF	TGCAGTGCTGACAGCGGGGGGGAGACCTACGAGCAGTACTTC
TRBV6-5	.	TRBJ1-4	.	CASSYTGLGEKLFF	TGTGCCAGCAGTTACACAGGGCTTGGGGAAAAACTGTTTTTT
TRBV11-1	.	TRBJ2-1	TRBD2	CTSSTWTSGGYNEQFF	TGTACCAGCAGCACCTGGACTAGCGGGGGGTACAATGAGCAGTTCTTC
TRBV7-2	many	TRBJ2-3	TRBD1	CASSSGVDRVFPNHPTDTQYF	TGTGCCAGCAGCTCAGGTGTGGACAGGGTGTTTCCGAACCACCCCACAGATACGCAGTATTTT
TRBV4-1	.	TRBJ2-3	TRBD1	CASSQAWDSRRTQYF	TGCGCCAGCAGCCAAGCCTGGGACAGCCGTCGTACGCAGTATTTT
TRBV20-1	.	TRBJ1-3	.	CSARVGGAPGNTIYF	TGCAGTGCCCGGGTGGGGGGGGCACCTGGAAACACCATATATTTT
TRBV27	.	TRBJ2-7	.	CASSPNRRAEQYF	TGTGCCAGCAGTCCAAATCGTCGGGCCGAGCAGTACTTC
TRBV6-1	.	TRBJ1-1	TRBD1	CASLPGQGKAFF	TGTGCCAGTTTGCCGGGACAGGGGAAAGCTTTCTTT
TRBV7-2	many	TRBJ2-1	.	CASSPWVDNEQFF	TGTGCCAGCAGCCCCTGGGTGGACAATGAGCAGTTCTTC
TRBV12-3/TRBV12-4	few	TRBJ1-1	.	CASTNSYGGQRNTEAFF	TGTGCCAGCACTAACAGTTATGGAGGACAGAGGAACACTGAAGCTTTCTTT
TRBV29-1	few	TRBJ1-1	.	CSVSLGGTEAFF	TGCAGCGTGAGCCTGGGGGGCACTGAAGCTTTCTTT
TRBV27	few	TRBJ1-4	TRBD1	CASSSNYRGLDEKLFF	TGTGCCAGCAGTTCAAATTACAGGGGCCTCGATGAAAAACTGTTTTTT
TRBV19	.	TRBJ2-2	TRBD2	CASSLTNAGGPRRELFF	TGTGCCAGTAGCCTAACCAACGCGGGGGGGCCTCGCCGGGAGCTGTTTTTT
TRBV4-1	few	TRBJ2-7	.	CASSQVGRDEQYF	TGCGCCAGCAGCCAAGTGGGGAGAGACGAGCAGTACTTC
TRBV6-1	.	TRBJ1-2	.	CASFQVGGFYDGYTF	TGTGCCAGCTTCCAAGTGGGTGGTTTTTATGACGGCTACACCTTC
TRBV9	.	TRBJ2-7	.	CASSDTGYEQYF	TGTGCCAGCAGCGATACAGGGTACGAGCAGTACTTC
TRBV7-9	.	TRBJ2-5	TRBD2	CASSLSSGGSLYQETQYF	TGTGCCAGCAGCTTATCCAGCGGGGGGTCTTTGTACCAAGAGACCCAGTACTTC
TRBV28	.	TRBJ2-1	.	CASSDGGGGLSDEQFF	TGTGCCAGCAGTGACGGAGGGGGGGGTTTATCCGATGAGCAGTTCTTC
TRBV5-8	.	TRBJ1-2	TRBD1	CASVTRGRDGYTF	TGTGCCAGCGTTACCAGGGGGAGAGATGGCTACACCTTC
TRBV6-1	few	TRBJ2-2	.	CASIEGGTGELFF	TGTGCCAGCATCGAGGGGGGCACCGGGGAGCTGTTTTTT
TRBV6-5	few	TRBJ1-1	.	CASSYSNNPGQYTEAFF	TGTGCCAGCAGTTACTCGAATAATCCCGGACAGTACACTGAAGCTTTCTTT
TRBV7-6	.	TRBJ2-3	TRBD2	CASRRTSGGTDTQYF	TGTGCCAGCAGGAGGACTAGCGGGGGCACAGATACGCAGTATTTT
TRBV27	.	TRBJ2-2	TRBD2	CASSLSMGLATNTRELFF	TGTGCCAGCAGCCTATCGATGGGACTAGCGACGAACACCAGGGAGCTGTTTTTT
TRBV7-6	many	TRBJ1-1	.	CASSITGTEAFF	TGTGCCAGCAGCATTACAGGCACTGAAGCTTTCTTT